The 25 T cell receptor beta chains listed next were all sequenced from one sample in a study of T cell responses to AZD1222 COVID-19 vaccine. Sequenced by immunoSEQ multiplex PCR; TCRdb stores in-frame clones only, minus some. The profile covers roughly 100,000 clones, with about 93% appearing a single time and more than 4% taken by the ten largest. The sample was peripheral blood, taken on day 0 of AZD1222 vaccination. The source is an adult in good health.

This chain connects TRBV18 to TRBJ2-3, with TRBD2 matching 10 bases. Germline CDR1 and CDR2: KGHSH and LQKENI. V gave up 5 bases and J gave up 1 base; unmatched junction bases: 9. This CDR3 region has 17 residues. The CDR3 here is CASSGLRTSGRTDTQYF. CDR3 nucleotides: TGTGCCAGCTCAGGACTCCGGACTAGCGGACGCACAGATACGCAGTATTTT.

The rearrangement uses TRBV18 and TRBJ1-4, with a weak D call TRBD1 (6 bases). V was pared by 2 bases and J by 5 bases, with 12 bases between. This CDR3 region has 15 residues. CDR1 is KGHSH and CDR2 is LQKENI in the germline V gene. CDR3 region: CASSPWGAENEKLFF. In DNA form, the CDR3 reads TGTGCCAGCTCACCATGGGGGGCAGAAAATGAAAAACTGTTTTTT.

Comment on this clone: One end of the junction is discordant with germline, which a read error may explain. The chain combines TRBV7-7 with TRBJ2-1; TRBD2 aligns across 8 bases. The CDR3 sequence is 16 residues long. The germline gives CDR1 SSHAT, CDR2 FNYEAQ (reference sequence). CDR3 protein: CASSLAGRFGDNEQFF. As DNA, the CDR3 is TGTGCTAGCAGCTTAGCGGGGCGGTTTGGGGACAATGAGCAGTTCTTC.

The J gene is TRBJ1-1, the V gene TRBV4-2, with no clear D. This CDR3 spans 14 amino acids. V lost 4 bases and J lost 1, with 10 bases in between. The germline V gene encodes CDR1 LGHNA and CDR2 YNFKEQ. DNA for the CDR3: TGTGCCAGCAGCCCGGGGAGGGCGAACACTGAAGCTTTCTTT. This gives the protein CASSPGRANTEAFF.

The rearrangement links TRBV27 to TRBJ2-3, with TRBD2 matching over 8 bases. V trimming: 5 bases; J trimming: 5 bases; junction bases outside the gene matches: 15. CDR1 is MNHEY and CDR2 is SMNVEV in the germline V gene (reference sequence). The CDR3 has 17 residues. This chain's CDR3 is CASSPRTGTRKKDTQYF. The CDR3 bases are TGTGCCAGCAGTCCACGTACCGGGACTAGGAAAAAAGATACGCAGTATTTT.

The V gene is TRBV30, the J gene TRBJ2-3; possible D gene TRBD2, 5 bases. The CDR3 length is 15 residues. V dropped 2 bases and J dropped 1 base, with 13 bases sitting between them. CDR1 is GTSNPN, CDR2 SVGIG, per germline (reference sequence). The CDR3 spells CAWSPGRKGTDTQYF. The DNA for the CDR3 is TGTGCCTGGAGTCCGGGAAGGAAAGGCACAGATACGCAGTATTTT.

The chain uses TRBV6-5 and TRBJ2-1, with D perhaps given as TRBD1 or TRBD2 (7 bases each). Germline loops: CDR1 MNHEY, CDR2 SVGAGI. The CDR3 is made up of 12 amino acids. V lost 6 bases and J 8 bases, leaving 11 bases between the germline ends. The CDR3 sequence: CASSPGGDEQFF. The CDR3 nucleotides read TGTGCCAGCAGCCCAGGGGGGGATGAGCAGTTCTTC.

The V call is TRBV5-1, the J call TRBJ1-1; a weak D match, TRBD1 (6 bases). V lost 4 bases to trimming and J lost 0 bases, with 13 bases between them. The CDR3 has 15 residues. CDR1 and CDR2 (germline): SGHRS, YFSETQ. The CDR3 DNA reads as TGCGCCAGCAGCCGCGAGACAGGTATGAACACTGAAGCTTTCTTT. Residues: CASSRETGMNTEAFF.

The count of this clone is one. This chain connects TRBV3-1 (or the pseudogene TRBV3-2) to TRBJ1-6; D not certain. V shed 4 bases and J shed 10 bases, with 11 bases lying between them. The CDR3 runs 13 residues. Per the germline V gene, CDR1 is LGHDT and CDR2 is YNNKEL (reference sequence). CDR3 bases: TGTGCCAGCAGCCCGGGGAATAGGTCACCCCTCCACTTT. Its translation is CASSPGNRSPLHF.

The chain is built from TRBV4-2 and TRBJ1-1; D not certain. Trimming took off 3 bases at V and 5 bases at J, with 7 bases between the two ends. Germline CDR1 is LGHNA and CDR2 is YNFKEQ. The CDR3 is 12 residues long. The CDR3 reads CASSHWGTEAFF. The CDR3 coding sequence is TGTGCCAGCAGCCATTGGGGTACTGAAGCTTTCTTT.

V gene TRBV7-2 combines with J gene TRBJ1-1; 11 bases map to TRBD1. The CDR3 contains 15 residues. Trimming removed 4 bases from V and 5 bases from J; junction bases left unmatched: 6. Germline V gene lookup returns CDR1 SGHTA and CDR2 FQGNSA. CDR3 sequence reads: CASSYPDRGRTEAFF. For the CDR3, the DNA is TGTGCCAGCAGCTACCCGGACAGGGGGCGGACTGAAGCTTTCTTT.

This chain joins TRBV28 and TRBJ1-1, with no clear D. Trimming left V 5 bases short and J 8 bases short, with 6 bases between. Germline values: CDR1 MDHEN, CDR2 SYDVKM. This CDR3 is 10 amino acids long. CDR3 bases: TGTGCCAGCAGTGGGGTGGAAGCTTTCTTT. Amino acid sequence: CASSGVEAFF. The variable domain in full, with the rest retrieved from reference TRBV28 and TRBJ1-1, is DVKVTQSSRYLVKRTGEKVFLECVQDMDHENMFWYRQDPGLGLRLIYFSYDVKMKEKGDIPEGYSVSREKKERFSLILESASTNQTSMYLCASSGVEAFFGQGTRLTVV.

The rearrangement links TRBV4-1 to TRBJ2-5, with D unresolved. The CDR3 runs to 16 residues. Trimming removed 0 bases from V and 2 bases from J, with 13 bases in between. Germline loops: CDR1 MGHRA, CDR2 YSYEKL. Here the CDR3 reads CASSQDRSGGQETQYF. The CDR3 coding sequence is TGCGCCAGCAGCCAAGATCGATCGGGCGGACAAGAGACCCAGTACTTC.

The CDR3 sequence is CASSPQSQETQYF. The CDR3 DNA reads as TGTGCCAGCAGCCCCCAAAGCCAAGAGACCCAGTACTTC. The chain carries TRBV5-4 and TRBJ2-5; D gene ambiguous. CDR3 length equals 13 residues. CDR1 is SGHNT, CDR2 YYREEE, per germline (reference sequence). The V and J ends lost 4 bases and 1 base respectively, with 8 bases between them.

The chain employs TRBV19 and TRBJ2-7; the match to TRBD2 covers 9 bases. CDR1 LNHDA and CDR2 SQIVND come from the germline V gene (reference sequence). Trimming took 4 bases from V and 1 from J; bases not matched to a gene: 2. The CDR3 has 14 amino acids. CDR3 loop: CASSSGRVSYEQYF. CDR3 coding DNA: TGTGCCAGTAGTAGCGGGAGGGTATCCTACGAGCAGTACTTC.

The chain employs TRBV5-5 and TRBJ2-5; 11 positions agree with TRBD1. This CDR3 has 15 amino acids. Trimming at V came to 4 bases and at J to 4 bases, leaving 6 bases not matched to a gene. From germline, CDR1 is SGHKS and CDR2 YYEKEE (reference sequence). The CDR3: CASSVGTGGRETQYF. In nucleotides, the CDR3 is TGTGCCAGCAGCGTGGGGACAGGGGGACGAGAGACCCAGTACTTC.

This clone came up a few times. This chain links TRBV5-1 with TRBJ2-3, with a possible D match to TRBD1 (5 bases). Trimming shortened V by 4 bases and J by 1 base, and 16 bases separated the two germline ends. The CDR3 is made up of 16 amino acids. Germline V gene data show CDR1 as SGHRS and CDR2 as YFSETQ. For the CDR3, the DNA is TGCGCCAGCAGCCCCGCTTTGTGGGGCGGCACAGATACGCAGTATTTT. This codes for CASSPALWGGTDTQYF. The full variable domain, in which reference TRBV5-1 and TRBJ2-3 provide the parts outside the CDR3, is KAGVTQTPRYLIKTRGQQVTLSCSPISGHRSVSWYQQTPGQGLQFLFEYFSETQRNKGNFPGRFSGRQFSNSRSEMNVSTLELGDSALYLCASSPALWGGTDTQYFGPGTRLTVL.

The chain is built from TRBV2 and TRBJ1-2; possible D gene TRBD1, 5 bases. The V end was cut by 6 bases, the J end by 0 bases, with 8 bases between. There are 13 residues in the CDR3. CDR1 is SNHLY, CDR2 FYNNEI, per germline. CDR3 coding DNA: TGTGCCAGCAGCAAGACAGCTAACTATGGCTACACCTTC. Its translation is CASSKTANYGYTF.

The CDR3 coding sequence is TGTGCCAGCAGCTTAGCGAGGGAAAGCACAGATACGCAGTATTTT. Translated, it gives CASSLARESTDTQYF. The chain employs TRBV7-2 and TRBJ2-3; a possible D gene is TRBD2 (5 bases). The germline gives CDR1 SGHTA, CDR2 FQGNSA. The CDR3 has 15 amino acids. V was shortened by 0 bases and J by 0 bases, with 7 bases between the two germline ends.

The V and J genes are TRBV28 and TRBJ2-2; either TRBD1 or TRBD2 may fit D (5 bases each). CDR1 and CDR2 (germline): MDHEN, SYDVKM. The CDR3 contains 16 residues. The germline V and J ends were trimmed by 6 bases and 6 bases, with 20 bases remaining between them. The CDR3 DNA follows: TGTGCCAGCAGCTCCCCGGGGCTGGCTAGGCCCGGGGAGCTGTTTTTT. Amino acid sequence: CASSSPGLARPGELFF. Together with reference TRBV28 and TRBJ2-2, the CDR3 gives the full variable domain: DVKVTQSSRYLVKRTGEKVFLECVQDMDHENMFWYRQDPGLGLRLIYFSYDVKMKEKGDIPEGYSVSREKKERFSLILESASTNQTSMYLCASSSPGLARPGELFFGEGSRLTVL.

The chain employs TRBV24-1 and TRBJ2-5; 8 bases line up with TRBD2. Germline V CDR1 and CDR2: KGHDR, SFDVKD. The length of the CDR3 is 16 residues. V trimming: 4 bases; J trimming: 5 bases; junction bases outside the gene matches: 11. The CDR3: CATSDNESGSLETQYF. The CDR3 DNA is TGTGCCACCAGTGACAATGAAAGCGGGAGTCTGGAGACCCAGTACTTC.

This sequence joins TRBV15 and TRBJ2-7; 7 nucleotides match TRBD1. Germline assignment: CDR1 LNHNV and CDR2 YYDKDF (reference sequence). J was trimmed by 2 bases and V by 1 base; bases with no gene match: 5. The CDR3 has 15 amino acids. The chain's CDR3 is CATSRGGTAAYEQYF. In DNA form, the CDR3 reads TGTGCCACCAGCAGAGGAGGGACAGCTGCCTACGAGCAGTACTTC.

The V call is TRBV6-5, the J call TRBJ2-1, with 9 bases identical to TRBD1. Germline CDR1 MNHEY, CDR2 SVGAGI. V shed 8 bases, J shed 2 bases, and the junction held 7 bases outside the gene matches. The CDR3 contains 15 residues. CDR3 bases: TGTGCCAGCGCTCGGGGACAGGGTGCCTACAATGAGCAGTTCTTC. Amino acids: CASARGQGAYNEQFF.

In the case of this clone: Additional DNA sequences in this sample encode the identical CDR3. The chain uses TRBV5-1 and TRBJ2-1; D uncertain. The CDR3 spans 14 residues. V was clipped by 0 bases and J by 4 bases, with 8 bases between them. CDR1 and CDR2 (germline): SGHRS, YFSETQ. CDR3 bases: TGCGCCAGCAGCTTGGGAGGCGGATACAATGAGCAGTTCTTC. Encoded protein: CASSLGGGYNEQFF. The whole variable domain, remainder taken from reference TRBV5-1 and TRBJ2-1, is KAGVTQTPRYLIKTRGQQVTLSCSPISGHRSVSWYQQTPGQGLQFLFEYFSETQRNKGNFPGRFSGRQFSNSRSEMNVSTLELGDSALYLCASSLGGGYNEQFFGPGTRLTVL.

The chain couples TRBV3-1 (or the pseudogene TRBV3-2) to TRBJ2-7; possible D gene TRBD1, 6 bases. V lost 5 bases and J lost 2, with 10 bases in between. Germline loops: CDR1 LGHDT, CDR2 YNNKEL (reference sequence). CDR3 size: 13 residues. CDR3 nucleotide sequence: TGTGCCAGCAGCAACCGGGACACCTACGAGCAGTACTTC. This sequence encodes CASSNRDTYEQYF.